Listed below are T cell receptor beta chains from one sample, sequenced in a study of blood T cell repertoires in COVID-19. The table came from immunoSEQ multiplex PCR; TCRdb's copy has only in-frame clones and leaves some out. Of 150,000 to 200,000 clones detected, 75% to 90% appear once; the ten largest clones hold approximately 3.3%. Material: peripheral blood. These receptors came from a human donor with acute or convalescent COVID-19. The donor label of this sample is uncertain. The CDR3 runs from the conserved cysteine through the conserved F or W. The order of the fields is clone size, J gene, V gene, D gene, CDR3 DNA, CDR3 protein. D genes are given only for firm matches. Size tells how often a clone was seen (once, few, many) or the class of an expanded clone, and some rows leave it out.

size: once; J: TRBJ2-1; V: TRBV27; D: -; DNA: TGTGCCAGCAGTTTAACTAGACCCTACAATGAGCAGTTCTTC; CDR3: CASSLTRPYNEQFF
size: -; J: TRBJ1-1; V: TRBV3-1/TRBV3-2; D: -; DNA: TGTGCCAGCAGCCAAGATAGTCTATTGGGGGCGCCGGGAGCTTTCTTT; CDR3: CASSQDSLLGAPGAFF
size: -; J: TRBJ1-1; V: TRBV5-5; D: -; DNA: TGTGCCAGCAGCCAGTCTTGGTCGAACACTGAAGCTTTCTTT; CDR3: CASSQSWSNTEAFF
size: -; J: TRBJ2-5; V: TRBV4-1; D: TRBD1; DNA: TGCGCCAGCAGCCCCCGACAGGGTTTGGATCAAGAGACCCAGTACTTC; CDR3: CASSPRQGLDQETQYF
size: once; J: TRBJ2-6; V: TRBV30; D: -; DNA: TGTGCCTGGGATCACAGGGTGGCTGGGGCCAACGTCCTGACTTTC; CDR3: CAWDHRVAGANVLTF
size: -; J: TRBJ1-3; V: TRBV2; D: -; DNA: TGTGCCAGCAGCTCCGACACCCCCTCTGGAAACACCATATATTTT; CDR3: CASSSDTPSGNTIYF
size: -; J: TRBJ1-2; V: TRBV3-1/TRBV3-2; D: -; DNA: TGTGCCAGCAGCCAGGGGGCTGTCCCATTGCGGTATGGCTACACCTTC; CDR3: CASSQGAVPLRYGYTF
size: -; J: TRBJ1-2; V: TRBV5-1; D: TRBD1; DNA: TGCGCCAGCAGTCCGGGACAGCCTAACTATGGCTACACCTTC; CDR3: CASSPGQPNYGYTF
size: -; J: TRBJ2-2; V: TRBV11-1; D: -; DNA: TGTGCCAGCAATCTAGGTTCTTCGAACACCGGGGAGCTGTTTTTT; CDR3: CASNLGSSNTGELFF
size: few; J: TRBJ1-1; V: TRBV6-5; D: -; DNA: TGTGCCAGCAGTTCGATTTCGGGTGAAGCTTTCTTT; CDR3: CASSSISGEAFF
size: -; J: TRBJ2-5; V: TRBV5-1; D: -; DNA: TGCGCCAGCAGCTTGGCTTCCCAAGAGACCCAGTACTTC; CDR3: CASSLASQETQYF
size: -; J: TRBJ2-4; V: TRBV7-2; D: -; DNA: TGTGCCAGCAGCCGGCGGGATAAAAACATTCAGTACTTC; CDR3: CASSRRDKNIQYF
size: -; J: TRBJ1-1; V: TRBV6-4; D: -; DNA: TGTGCCAGCATAGGACCGCCCGGACAAGGGGGGAACACTGAAGCTTTCTTT; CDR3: CASIGPPGQGGNTEAFF
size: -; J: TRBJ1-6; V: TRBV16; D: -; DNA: TGTGCCAGCAGCCAATCCAGCTTAGAGGCGGCGCTACGAAATTCACCCCTCCACTTT; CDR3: CASSQSSLEAALRNSPLHF
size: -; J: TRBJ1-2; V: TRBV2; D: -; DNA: TGTGCCAGCAGTCTAGACAGAACCGGTGGCTACACCTTC; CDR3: CASSLDRTGGYTF
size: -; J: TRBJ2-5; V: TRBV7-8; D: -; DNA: TGTGCCAGCAGCTTAGCGCAGGCAGGCCTGGAGACCCAGTACTTC; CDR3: CASSLAQAGLETQYF
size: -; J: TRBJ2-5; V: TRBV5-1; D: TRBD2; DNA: TGCGCCAGCAGCTCCGGGGGGGCGGGGGAGACCCAGTACTTC; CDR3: CASSSGGAGETQYF
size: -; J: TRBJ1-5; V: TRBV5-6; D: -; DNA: TGTGCCAGCAGCTTAGGGGAAGATCAGCCCCAGCATTTT; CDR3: CASSLGEDQPQHF
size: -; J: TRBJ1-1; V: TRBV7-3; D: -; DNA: TGTGCCAGCAGCTTATTGGTAGGAGGGGCAGCGGGTACTGAAGCTTTCTTT; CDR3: CASSLLVGGAAGTEAFF
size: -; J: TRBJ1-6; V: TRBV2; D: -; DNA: TGTGCCAGCACCGCTGGACGGGGGAACTCACCCCTCCACTTT; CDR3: CASTAGRGNSPLHF
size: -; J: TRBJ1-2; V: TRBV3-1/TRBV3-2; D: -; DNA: TGTGCCAGCTCCCTGGGGGGGAGTGATGGCTACACCTTC; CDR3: CASSLGGSDGYTF
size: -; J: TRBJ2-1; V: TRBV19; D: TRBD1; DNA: TGTGCCAGTAGTACCACAGGGGGCCGTGTGTATGAGCAGTTCTTC; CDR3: CASSTTGGRVYEQFF
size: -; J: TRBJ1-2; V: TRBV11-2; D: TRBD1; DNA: TGTGCCAGCAGTGCTCCGCAGGGGGCGGTGGACTATGGCTACACCTTC; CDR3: CASSAPQGAVDYGYTF
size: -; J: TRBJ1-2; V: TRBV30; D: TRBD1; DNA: TGTGCCTCCGACAGGGACTATGGCTACACCTTC; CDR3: CASDRDYGYTF
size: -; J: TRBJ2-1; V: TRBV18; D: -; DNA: TGTGCCAGCTCACCTGGACAAGACAATGAGCAGTTCTTC; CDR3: CASSPGQDNEQFF
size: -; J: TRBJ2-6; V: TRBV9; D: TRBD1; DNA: TGTGCCAGCAGCGTAGCTACAGGGGCGGGGGCCAACGTCCTGACTTTC; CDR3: CASSVATGAGANVLTF
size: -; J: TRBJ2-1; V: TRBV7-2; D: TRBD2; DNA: TGTGCCAGCAGCTTCGAGACTAGCGGGCCTCATGAGCAGTTCTTC; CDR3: CASSFETSGPHEQFF
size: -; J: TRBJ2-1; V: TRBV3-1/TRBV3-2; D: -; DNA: TGTGCCAGCAGCCAAGTAGACAATGAGCAGTTCTTC; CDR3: CASSQVDNEQFF
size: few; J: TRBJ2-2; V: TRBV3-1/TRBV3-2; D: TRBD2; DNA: TGTGCCAGCAGCCGGACTAGCTCGGGGACCGGGGAGCTGTTTTTT; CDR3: CASSRTSSGTGELFF
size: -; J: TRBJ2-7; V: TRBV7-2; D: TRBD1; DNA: TGTGCCAGCAGCTTAAGACAGGGTAACGAGCAGTACTTC; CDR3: CASSLRQGNEQYF
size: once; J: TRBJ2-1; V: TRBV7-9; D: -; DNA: TGTGCCAGCAGCCTCAGCCTAGACAATGAGCAGTTCTTC; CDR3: CASSLSLDNEQFF
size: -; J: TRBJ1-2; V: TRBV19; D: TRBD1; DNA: TGTGCCAGTAGTATTGACAGGGGGAGAGATGGCTACACCTTC; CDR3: CASSIDRGRDGYTF
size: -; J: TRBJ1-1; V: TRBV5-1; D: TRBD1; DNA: TGCGCCAGCAGCTTGGGGGCCCTGACAGGGCTCACTGAAGCTTTCTTT; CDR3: CASSLGALTGLTEAFF
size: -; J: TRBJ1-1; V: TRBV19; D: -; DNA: TGTGCCAGTAGTATAGTATCGACAGTGAACACTGAAGCTTTCTTT; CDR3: CASSIVSTVNTEAFF
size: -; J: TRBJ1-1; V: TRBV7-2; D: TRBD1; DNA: TGTGCCAGCAGCCCCCGGACAGGTTCCATGAACACTGAAGCTTTCTTT; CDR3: CASSPRTGSMNTEAFF
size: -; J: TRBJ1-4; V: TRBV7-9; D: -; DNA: TGTGCCAGCAGCTACGGGGGGGTGACGGTTGAAAAACTGTTTTTT; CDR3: CASSYGGVTVEKLFF
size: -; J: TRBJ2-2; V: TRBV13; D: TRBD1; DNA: TGTGCCAGCAGCCCTGGAGGAAACAGGGGATCCCTGAACACCGGGGAGCTGTTTTTT; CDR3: CASSPGGNRGSLNTGELFF
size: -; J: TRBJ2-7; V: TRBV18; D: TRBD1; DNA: TGTGCCAGCTCACCGTGGACAGGGGGCATCGAGCAGTACTTC; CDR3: CASSPWTGGIEQYF
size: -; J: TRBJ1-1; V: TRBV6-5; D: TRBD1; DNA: TGTGCCAGCAGTTACCTGGTGACAGGGGACACTGAAGCTTTCTTT; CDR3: CASSYLVTGDTEAFF
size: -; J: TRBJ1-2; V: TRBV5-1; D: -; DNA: TGCGCCAGCAGCTTGGCTGACATCCCCAACGGCTACACCTTC; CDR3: CASSLADIPNGYTF
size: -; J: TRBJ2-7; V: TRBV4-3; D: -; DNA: TGCGCCAGCAGCCAAGAGGGGGGACCCCCCTACGAGCAGTACTTC; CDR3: CASSQEGGPPYEQYF
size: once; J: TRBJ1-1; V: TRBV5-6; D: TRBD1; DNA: TGTGCCAGCAGCTTCCGGGACAGGGGGAGAGCTTTCTTT; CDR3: CASSFRDRGRAFF
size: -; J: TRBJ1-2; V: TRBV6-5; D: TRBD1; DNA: TGTGCCAGCAGTAACCGGGGACAGAGTAACTATGGCTACACCTTC; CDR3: CASSNRGQSNYGYTF
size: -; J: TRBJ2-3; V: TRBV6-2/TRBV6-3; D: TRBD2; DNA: TGTGCCAGCAGTTACGGGTCCGGGACTAGGGGTGTGACAGATACGCAGTATTTT; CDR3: CASSYGSGTRGVTDTQYF
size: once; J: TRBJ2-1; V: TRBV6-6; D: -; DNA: TGTGCCAGCCTCTTAGTCAATGAGCAGTTCTTC; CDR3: CASLLVNEQFF
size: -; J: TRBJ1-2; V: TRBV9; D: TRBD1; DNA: TGTGCCAGCAGCTCACCAGGGGGAGGAGGCTACACCTTC; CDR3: CASSSPGGGGYTF
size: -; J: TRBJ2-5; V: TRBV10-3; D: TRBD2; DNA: TGTGCCATCAGTGAGCGGGGGGGCTCTCGGACCCAGTACTTC; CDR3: CAISERGGSRTQYF
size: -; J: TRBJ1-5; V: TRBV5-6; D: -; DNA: TGTGCCAGCAGCTTTGGAGTAGCAGGCAATCAGCCCCAGCATTTT; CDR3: CASSFGVAGNQPQHF
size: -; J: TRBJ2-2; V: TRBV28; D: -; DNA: TGTGCCAGCCAAGTTTCGGGAAACACCGGGGAGCTGTTTTTT; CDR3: CASQVSGNTGELFF
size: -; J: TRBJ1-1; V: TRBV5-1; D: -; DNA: TGCGCCAGCAGCTTCCCAGGGGCGACCACTGAAGCTTTCTTT; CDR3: CASSFPGATTEAFF
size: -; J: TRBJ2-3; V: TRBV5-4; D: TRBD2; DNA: TGTGCCAGCAGCCCCCAGCGGGGGGGCCTCGCAGATACGCAGTATTTT; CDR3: CASSPQRGGLADTQYF
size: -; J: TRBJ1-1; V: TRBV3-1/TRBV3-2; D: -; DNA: TGTGCCAGCAGCCAAGGGCACAAAGATACTGAAGCTTTCTTT; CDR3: CASSQGHKDTEAFF
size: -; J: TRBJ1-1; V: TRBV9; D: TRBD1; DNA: TGTGCCAGCAGCCCGACAGGGGGAGTCACTGAAGCTTTCTTT; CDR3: CASSPTGGVTEAFF
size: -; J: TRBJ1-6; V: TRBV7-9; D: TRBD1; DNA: TGTGCCAGCAGCTCAGCCGGCAGACAGGGGTATAATTCACCCCTCCACTTT; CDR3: CASSSAGRQGYNSPLHF
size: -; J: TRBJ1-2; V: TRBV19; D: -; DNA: TGTGCCAGTAGTATAGGCCCTGGGGGGGCCAACTATGGCTACACCTTC; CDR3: CASSIGPGGANYGYTF
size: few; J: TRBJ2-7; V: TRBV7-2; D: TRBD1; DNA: TGTGCCAGCAGCTTAGAGACAGGGAGCTCCTACGAGCAGTACTTC; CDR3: CASSLETGSSYEQYF
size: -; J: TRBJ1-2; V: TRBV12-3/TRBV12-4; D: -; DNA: TGTGCCAGCAGTTTAAGGGGGAACTATGGCTACACCTTC; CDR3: CASSLRGNYGYTF